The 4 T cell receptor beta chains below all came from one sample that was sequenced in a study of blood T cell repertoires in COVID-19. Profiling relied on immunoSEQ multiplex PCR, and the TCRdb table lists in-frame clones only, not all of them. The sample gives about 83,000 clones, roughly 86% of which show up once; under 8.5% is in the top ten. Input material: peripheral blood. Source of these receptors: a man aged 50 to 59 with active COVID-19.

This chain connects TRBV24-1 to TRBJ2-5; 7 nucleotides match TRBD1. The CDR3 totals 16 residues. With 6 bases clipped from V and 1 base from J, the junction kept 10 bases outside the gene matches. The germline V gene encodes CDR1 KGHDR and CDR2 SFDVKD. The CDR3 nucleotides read TGTGCCACCAGTAGGACAGGCGCCGCTCCCCAAGAGACCCAGTACTTC. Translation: CATSRTGAAPQETQYF.

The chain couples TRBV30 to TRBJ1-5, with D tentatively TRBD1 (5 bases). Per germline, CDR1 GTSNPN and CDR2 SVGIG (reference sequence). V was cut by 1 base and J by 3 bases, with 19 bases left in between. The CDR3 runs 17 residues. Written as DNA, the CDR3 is TGTGCCTGGAGTGGGGCGGCGGGGGTATATGCCAATCAGCCCCAGCATTTT. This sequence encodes CAWSGAAGVYANQPQHF.

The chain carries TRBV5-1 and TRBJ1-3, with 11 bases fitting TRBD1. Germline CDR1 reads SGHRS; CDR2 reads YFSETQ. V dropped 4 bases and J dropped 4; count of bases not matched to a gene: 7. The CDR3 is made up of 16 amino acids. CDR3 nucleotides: TGCGCCAGCAGCGCTATGGACAGGGGGCGGGGAAACACCATATATTTT. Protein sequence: CASSAMDRGRGNTIYF. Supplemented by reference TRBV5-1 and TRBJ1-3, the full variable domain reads KAGVTQTPRYLIKTRGQQVTLSCSPISGHRSVSWYQQTPGQGLQFLFEYFSETQRNKGNFPGRFSGRQFSNSRSEMNVSTLELGDSALYLCASSAMDRGRGNTIYFGEGSWLTVV.

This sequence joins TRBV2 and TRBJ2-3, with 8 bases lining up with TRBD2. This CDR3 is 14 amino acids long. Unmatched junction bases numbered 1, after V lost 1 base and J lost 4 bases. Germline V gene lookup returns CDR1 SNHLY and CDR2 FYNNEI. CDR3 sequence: CASSEGLAPDTQYF. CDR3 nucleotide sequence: TGTGCCAGCAGTGAAGGACTAGCGCCAGATACGCAGTATTTT.